This T cell receptor (beta chain) derives from a study of T cell responses to AZD1222 COVID-19 vaccine. Germline values: CDR1 SEHNR, CDR2 FQNEAQ (reference sequence). This CDR3 has 17 amino acids. V was clipped by 2 bases and J by 3 bases, with 14 bases between them. Data came from immunoSEQ multiplex PCR; TCRdb stores just in-frame clones and leaves some out. The sample records about 100,000 clones, more than 70% being singletons. The clonotype originates from an adult in good health. The V and J genes are TRBV7-9 and TRBJ1-6; D gene ambiguous. The sequencing used peripheral blood, collected on day 0 of AZD1222 vaccination. CDR3 sequence: CASSLFESNLYNSPLHF. The CDR3 nucleotides are TGTGCCAGCAGCTTATTCGAGTCCAATCTCTATAATTCACCCCTCCACTTT.